The clone carrying this T cell receptor (beta chain) was picked up a small number of times. No antigen is known for it. Gene names and germline match the mouse. Survey-depth TCRbeta CDR3 sequencing reported V/J genes and productive frequencies. Some clones are missing from TCRdb's copy, which holds only in-frame ones; the method was immunoSEQ multiplex PCR. Of several thousand clones in the sample, around 32% were seen once. This record comes from a study of tissue T cells after allogeneic stem cell transplantation. Whole-study results and caveats: Shared clones across patients were few; motif clustering revealed tissue-specific shared signatures.

Indicated time point: mouse harvest day 14 after allogeneic transplant. Mouse grafts combined 10^7 T-cell-depleted bone marrow cells with 10^6 splenic CD5+ T cells. This sequence was found in a female BALB/c mouse given C57BL/6 T cells with graft-versus-host disease after an allogeneic hematopoietic cell transplant. The specimen sequenced was skin.

CDR3 bases read: TGTGCCAGCAGTCTACCCGGACTTTATGAACAGTAC. The encoded protein is CASSLPGLYEQY. The whole CDR3 reads CASSLPGLYEQYF. The gene calls are TRBV26 and TRBJ2-7, with D possibly matching TRBD2 (5 bases). The read comes to an end 1 residue before the CDR3 does, leaving the germline J gene to fill in the end. The germline V and J ends were trimmed by 3 bases and 4 bases, with 10 bases remaining between them. Per germline, CDR1 KGHPV and CDR2 FQNQEV (reference sequence). The CDR3 totals 13 residues.